The rows below give T cell receptor beta chains drawn from one sample of a study of blood T cell repertoires in COVID-19. The protocol was immunoSEQ multiplex PCR, while the TCRdb copy is restricted to in-frame clones and leaves out a portion. The sample lists under 250,000 clones, 65% to 85% occurring once. The sample was peripheral blood. The receptors originated from a man between 50 and 59 years old with active or convalescent COVID-19. The CDR3 runs from the conserved cysteine through the conserved F or W. Each record gives: V gene, D gene, J gene, CDR3 protein, CDR3 DNA. D genes are given only for firm matches.

v_call: TRBV7-2
d_call: -
j_call: TRBJ2-5
cdr3_aa: CASSLDLRPTQYF
cdr3_nt: TGTGCCAGCAGCTTAGATCTGCGGCCCACTCAGTACTTC

v_call: TRBV30
d_call: TRBD1
j_call: TRBJ1-1
cdr3_aa: CAWTSDRVVAFF
cdr3_nt: TGTGCCTGGACCTCGGACAGGGTGGTAGCTTTCTTT

v_call: TRBV5-4
d_call: -
j_call: TRBJ1-1
cdr3_aa: CASSLRQDAEAFF
cdr3_nt: TGTGCCAGCAGCCTCAGACAGGACGCTGAAGCTTTCTTT

v_call: TRBV19
d_call: TRBD1
j_call: TRBJ1-2
cdr3_aa: CASSVKAGGSGYTF
cdr3_nt: TGTGCCAGTAGTGTGAAGGCAGGGGGCAGTGGCTACACCTTC

v_call: TRBV5-1
d_call: TRBD2
j_call: TRBJ2-3
cdr3_aa: CASRSGGDVSTDTQYF
cdr3_nt: TGCGCCAGCAGGAGCGGGGGAGACGTTAGCACAGATACGCAGTATTTT

v_call: TRBV28
d_call: -
j_call: TRBJ1-4
cdr3_aa: CASSGWRSTNEKLFF
cdr3_nt: TGTGCCAGCAGTGGATGGCGGTCAACTAATGAAAAACTGTTTTTT

v_call: TRBV7-2
d_call: TRBD2
j_call: TRBJ2-4
cdr3_aa: CASSFLSSGENIQYF
cdr3_nt: TGTGCCAGCAGCTTTCTTTCTAGCGGGGAAAACATTCAGTACTTC

v_call: TRBV27
d_call: TRBD1
j_call: TRBJ1-6
cdr3_aa: CASSSWPDPQGAPLHF
cdr3_nt: TGTGCCAGCAGTTCCTGGCCTGATCCACAGGGGGCACCCCTCCACTTT

v_call: TRBV7-9
d_call: TRBD2
j_call: TRBJ2-7
cdr3_aa: CASSKGLAGGPYEQYF
cdr3_nt: TGTGCCAGCAGCAAGGGACTAGCGGGGGGGCCCTACGAGCAGTACTTC

v_call: TRBV3-1/TRBV3-2
d_call: TRBD2
j_call: TRBJ2-1
cdr3_aa: CATSQDGGGGARSYNEQFF
cdr3_nt: TGTGCCACCAGCCAAGATGGGGGCGGGGGGGCCAGGTCCTACAATGAGCAGTTCTTC

v_call: TRBV6-1
d_call: -
j_call: TRBJ2-3
cdr3_aa: CASSEVRGLTDTQYF
cdr3_nt: TGTGCCAGCAGTGAAGTCAGGGGTTTAACAGATACGCAGTATTTT

v_call: TRBV7-2
d_call: -
j_call: TRBJ2-6
cdr3_aa: CASSFDSGANVLTF
cdr3_nt: TGTGCCAGCAGCTTTGACTCGGGGGCCAACGTCCTGACTTTC

v_call: TRBV4-2
d_call: TRBD1
j_call: TRBJ1-2
cdr3_aa: CASSQVATGAIDYGYTF
cdr3_nt: TGTGCCAGCAGCCAGGTTGCGACAGGGGCCATTGACTATGGCTACACCTTC

v_call: TRBV2
d_call: TRBD2
j_call: TRBJ2-7
cdr3_aa: CASSFGTSASYEQYF
cdr3_nt: TGTGCCAGCAGTTTTGGGACTAGCGCAAGCTACGAGCAGTACTTC

v_call: TRBV7-9
d_call: TRBD1
j_call: TRBJ2-7
cdr3_aa: CASTLGGTSTYEQYF
cdr3_nt: TGTGCCAGCACTCTAGGGGGCACCTCGACCTACGAGCAGTACTTC

v_call: TRBV7-2
d_call: TRBD1
j_call: TRBJ1-4
cdr3_aa: CASSLEQGHSTNEKLFF
cdr3_nt: TGTGCCAGCAGCTTGGAACAGGGGCATTCAACTAATGAAAAACTGTTTTTT